Listed here are 5 T cell receptor beta chains from one sample, sequenced in a study of blood T cell repertoires in COVID-19. TCRdb keeps only in-frame clones here, not all; method: immunoSEQ multiplex PCR. Counted here are hundreds of thousands of clones, about 87% occurring once; the ten biggest clones make up about 7%. Material for sequencing was peripheral blood. These TCRs come from a woman aged 25 to 45 who had recovered from COVID-19.

The chain couples TRBV2 to TRBJ2-7, with 8 positions matching TRBD2. The germline CDR1 and CDR2 sequences are SNHLY and FYNNEI. V lost 2 bases to trimming and J lost 4 bases; unmatched junction nucleotides: 7. This CDR3 is built from 15 residues. The CDR3 DNA is TGTGCCAGCAGTGAACTGAGCGGGGGCTTGTACGAGCAGTACTTC. Its translation is CASSELSGGLYEQYF.

V and J are TRBV14 and TRBJ1-6; D is perhaps TRBD1 (5 bases). V was trimmed by 0 bases and J by 10 bases, leaving 13 bases between them. The CDR3 contains 15 residues. CDR1 SGHDN and CDR2 FVKESK come from the germline V gene. CDR3: CASSQDPRGNSPLHF. The DNA of the CDR3 is TGTGCCAGCAGCCAAGATCCGCGGGGGAACTCACCCCTCCACTTT.

The chain employs TRBV24-1 and TRBJ2-1; perhaps TRBD1 as D (6 bases). Germline lookup yields CDR1 KGHDR and CDR2 SFDVKD. The CDR3 contains 14 residues. V shed 4 bases and J shed 0 bases, with 6 bases lying between them. Here the CDR3 DNA reads TGTGCCACCAGTGAAGGGGGCTCCTACAATGAGCAGTTCTTC. Amino acid sequence: CATSEGGSYNEQFF.

The chain combines TRBV19 with TRBJ1-1; TRBD1 is a possible D gene (6 bases). The CDR3 covers 14 residues. Germline CDR1 reads LNHDA; CDR2 reads SQIVND (reference sequence). Trimming removed 6 bases at V and 4 bases at J, with 15 bases between. CDR3 amino acids: CASREGGDPTEAFF. CDR3 sequence (DNA): TGTGCCAGTAGAGAAGGGGGGGATCCCACTGAAGCTTTCTTT.

The rearrangement joins TRBV28 to TRBJ2-5, with 8 nucleotides matching TRBD1. CDR1 is MDHEN and CDR2 is SYDVKM in the germline V gene. The CDR3 runs to 14 residues. The V gene end was trimmed by 7 bases and the J gene end by 2 bases; junction bases not matched to a gene: 6. The CDR3 DNA reads as TGTGCCAGCATCCAGGGGGCGAGACAAGAGACCCAGTACTTC. It specifies CASIQGARQETQYF. Full variable domain (outside the CDR3, taken from reference TRBV28 and TRBJ2-5): DVKVTQSSRYLVKRTGEKVFLECVQDMDHENMFWYRQDPGLGLRLIYFSYDVKMKEKGDIPEGYSVSREKKERFSLILESASTNQTSMYLCASIQGARQETQYFGPGTRLLVL.